These 31 T cell receptor beta chains came from one sample sequenced in a study of OX40 agonist ivuxolimab in advanced cancers. Measured with immunoSEQ multiplex PCR; TCRdb has only the in-frame clones, and not every one. The sample has roughly 75,000 clones; about 86% are singletons. This specimen was CD4+ or CD8+ T cells sorted from blood, taken in a trial of the OX40 agonist ivuxolimab. The source of these receptors is an adult with an advanced solid tumor such as melanoma, head and neck, liver or kidney cancer.

The rearrangement uses TRBV11-2 and TRBJ1-3; perhaps TRBD1 as D (6 bases). This CDR3 is built from 15 residues. Germline-derived CDR1 and CDR2 are SGHAT and FQNNGV. The V end lost 4 bases, the J end lost 2 bases, and 12 bases lay between the germline ends. CDR3: CASSSYRGTGNTIYF. The CDR3 region has the DNA TGTGCCAGCAGCTCGTATAGGGGGACTGGAAACACCATATATTTT.

This clone occurred a few times. This rearrangement joins TRBV30 to TRBJ1-5; 10 bases are a match to TRBD1. Germline trimming cut 2 bases from V and 5 bases from J; bases unmatched to any gene: 6. The CDR3 length is 15 residues. Germline assignment: CDR1 GTSNPN and CDR2 SVGIG (reference sequence). The CDR3 loop reads CAWSPVTGGYQPQHF. CDR3 nucleotides: TGTGCCTGGAGTCCAGTGACAGGGGGCTATCAGCCCCAGCATTTT.

The J gene is TRBJ2-5, the V gene TRBV7-6; D ambiguous. Germline loops: CDR1 SGHVS, CDR2 FNYEAQ. Trimming left V 3 bases short and J 2 bases short, with 7 bases between. CDR3 size: 13 residues. Here the CDR3 reads CASSFQIQETQYF. In DNA form, the CDR3 reads TGTGCCAGCAGCTTCCAAATACAAGAGACCCAGTACTTC.

The CDR3 here is CAWSVDRAQAQHF. The CDR3 DNA sequence: TGTGCCTGGAGTGTCGATCGAGCCCAGGCCCAGCATTTT. The genes are TRBV30 and TRBJ1-5, with unresolved D. Trimming stripped 0 bases from V and 11 bases from J, with 14 bases between. The CDR3 runs 13 residues. Germline-derived CDR1 and CDR2 are GTSNPN and SVGIG (reference sequence).

The chain couples TRBV5-5 to TRBJ2-7; TRBD1 matches at 10 bases. J was trimmed by 7 bases and V by 3 bases; bases with no gene match: 7. This CDR3 is 14 amino acids long. CDR1 is SGHKS, CDR2 YYEKEE, per germline (reference sequence). CDR3 coding DNA: TGTGCCAGCAGCTCGGGACAGGGGTCGAGGGAGCAGTACTTC. It specifies CASSSGQGSREQYF.

V and J are TRBV7-2 and TRBJ1-2; no firm D call. Trimming shortened V by 1 base and J by 1 base, and 4 bases separated the two germline ends. The V gene's germline CDR1 is SGHTA and CDR2 FQGNSA. This CDR3 region has 13 residues. The CDR3 protein is CASSLVGNYGYTF. The CDR3 DNA follows: TGTGCCAGCAGCTTAGTCGGTAACTATGGCTACACCTTC.

This clone came up once. V usage is TRBV29-1 and J usage is TRBJ1-2; D is undetermined. V gave up 4 bases and J gave up 6 bases, with 9 bases separating them. CDR1 SQVTM and CDR2 ANQGSEA come from the germline V gene. CDR3 length: 11 amino acids. This CDR3 is CSVVVGNGYTF. CDR3 nucleotide sequence: TGCAGCGTTGTAGTAGGGAATGGCTACACCTTC. Drawing the rest from reference TRBV29-1 and TRBJ1-2, the complete variable domain is SAVISQKPSRDICQRGTSLTIQCQVDSQVTMMFWYRQQPGQSLTLIATANQGSEATYESGFVIDKFPISRPNLTFSTLTVSNMSPEDSSIYLCSVVVGNGYTFGSGTRLTVV.

The V and J genes are TRBV5-6 and TRBJ2-5; D call uncertain. Trimming pared 0 bases from V and 6 bases from J, leaving 3 bases between. Germline CDR1 SGHDT, CDR2 YYEEEE. This CDR3 has 11 residues. The CDR3 reads CASSLGQTQYF. CDR3 coding DNA: TGTGCCAGCAGCTTGGGACAGACCCAGTACTTC.

This chain links TRBV7-9 with TRBJ2-7; D is uncertain. CDR3 length equals 12 residues. Germline-derived CDR1 and CDR2 are SEHNR and FQNEAQ (reference sequence). V dropped 6 bases and J dropped 0 bases, with 6 bases sitting between them. This chain's CDR3 is CASRTGSYEQYF. The CDR3 nucleotides read TGTGCCAGCAGAACGGGCTCCTACGAGCAGTACTTC.

The rearrangement links TRBV29-1 to TRBJ2-7, with TRBD1 matching over 7 bases. Germline assignment: CDR1 SQVTM and CDR2 ANQGSEA. The ends lost 7 bases at V and 5 bases at J; junction bases unmatched: 5. The CDR3 spans 11 residues. CDR3 sequence reads: CSGRQGNEQYF. CDR3 DNA sequence: TGCAGCGGACGACAGGGCAACGAGCAGTACTTC.

CDR3 sequence: CASSDILNTEAFF. CDR3 bases: TGTGCCAGTAGTGACATATTGAACACTGAAGCTTTCTTT. The V gene is TRBV19, the J gene TRBJ1-1; unclear D gene. The germline gives CDR1 LNHDA, CDR2 SQIVND (reference sequence). The CDR3 totals 13 residues. V was shortened by 5 bases and J by 0 bases, with 7 bases between the two germline ends.

V and J are TRBV7-2 and TRBJ2-5; D gene ambiguous. Germline CDR1 and CDR2: SGHTA and FQGNSA. V was clipped by 1 base and J by 1 base, with 4 bases between them. This CDR3 is 13 amino acids long. Here the CDR3 reads CASSLGAQETQYF. CDR3 coding DNA: TGTGCCAGCAGCTTAGGGGCCCAAGAGACCCAGTACTTC.

The chain joins TRBV7-9 to TRBJ2-3; D is undetermined. V was pared by 5 bases and J by 1 base, with 16 bases between. The CDR3 has 16 amino acids. CDR1 is SEHNR and CDR2 is FQNEAQ in the germline V gene (reference sequence). CDR3 in amino acids: CASSPWASMGTDTQYF. The CDR3 DNA follows: TGTGCCAGCAGCCCTTGGGCGTCGATGGGCACAGATACGCAGTATTTT.

V is TRBV6-5 and J is TRBJ2-1; 10 bases are a match to TRBD1. Per the germline V gene, CDR1 is MNHEY and CDR2 is SVGAGI. This CDR3 has 16 amino acids. Unmatched junction bases numbered 8, after V lost 2 bases and J lost 7 bases. The CDR3 protein is CASSYGRTGGRNEQFF. In DNA, the CDR3 is TGTGCCAGCAGTTACGGTAGGACAGGGGGGAGAAATGAGCAGTTCTTC.

The gene calls are TRBV30 and TRBJ2-7, with 9 bases identical to TRBD1. Germline CDR1 is GTSNPN and CDR2 is SVGIG (reference sequence). This CDR3 has 13 amino acids. The junction had 7 bases not matched to a gene; V was cut back by 3 bases and J by 7 bases. CDR3 DNA: TGTGCCTGGAGCCCACAGGGGGCAAAAGAGCAGTACTTC. This sequence encodes CAWSPQGAKEQYF. Full variable domain (rest looked up from reference TRBV30 and TRBJ2-7): SQTIHQWPATLVQPVGSPLSLECTVEGTSNPNLYWYRQAAGRGLQLLFYSVGIGQISSEVPQNLSASRPQDRQFILSSKKLLLSDSGFYLCAWSPQGAKEQYFGPGTRLTVT.

V is TRBV19 and J is TRBJ2-5; 9 bases are a match to TRBD2. The CDR3 contains 15 residues. From germline, CDR1 is LNHDA and CDR2 SQIVND (reference sequence). Trimming at V came to 6 bases and at J to 2 bases, leaving 7 bases not matched to a gene. The CDR3 sequence: CASSTVTSGQETQYF. The CDR3 region has the DNA TGTGCCAGTAGCACCGTGACTAGCGGACAAGAGACCCAGTACTTC. Full variable domain (missing parts from reference TRBV19 and TRBJ2-5): DGGITQSPKYLFRKEGQNVTLSCEQNLNHDAMYWYRQDPGQGLRLIYYSQIVNDFQKGDIAEGYSVSREKKESFPLTVTSAQKNPTAFYLCASSTVTSGQETQYFGPGTRLLVL.

J is TRBJ2-1 and V is TRBV29-1; 13 bases are shared with TRBD2. J gave up 0 bases and V 6 bases, and 14 bases lay outside the gene matches. There are 19 residues in the CDR3. Looked up from germline, CDR1 is SQVTM and CDR2 is ANQGSEA. CDR3 residues: CSVDSLGTSGKSSYNEQFF. The CDR3, as DNA: TGCAGCGTCGATAGTTTGGGGACTAGCGGGAAGAGCTCCTACAATGAGCAGTTCTTC.

J is TRBJ1-1 and V is TRBV5-8; 7 bases agree with TRBD1. V was pared by 3 bases and J by 1 base, with 3 bases of the junction left unmatched. The CDR3 contains 14 residues. The germline gives CDR1 SGHTS, CDR2 YDEGEE. This CDR3 is CASSYRTGNTEAFF. The DNA of the CDR3 is TGTGCCAGCAGCTACCGGACAGGGAACACTGAAGCTTTCTTT.

This sequence joins TRBV7-9 and TRBJ1-2, with 9 bases that match TRBD1. V was clipped by 4 bases and J by 4 bases; unmatched bases: 4. Looked up from germline, CDR1 is SEHNR and CDR2 is FQNEAQ (reference sequence). The CDR3 consists of 14 residues. CDR3 sequence (DNA): TGTGCCAGCAGCTCAGGGACAGGGCTCTATGGCTACACCTTC. This translates into CASSSGTGLYGYTF. The variable domain in full, completed from reference TRBV7-9 and TRBJ1-2, reads DTGVSQNPRHKITKRGQNVTFRCDPISEHNRLYWYRQTLGQGPEFLTYFQNEAQLEKSRLLSDRFSAERPKGSFSTLEIQRTEQGDSAMYLCASSSGTGLYGYTFGSGTRLTVV.

The chain has TRBV5-1 and TRBJ2-5; 7 positions match TRBD1. The CDR3 runs 18 residues. Trimming at V came to 3 bases and at J to 4 bases, leaving 18 bases not matched to a gene. Per germline, CDR1 SGHRS and CDR2 YFSETQ. CDR3 nucleotides: TGCGCCAGCAGCTCCCTGGGGACAGATGCCTCGTGGGGAGAGACCCAGTACTTC. The encoded protein is CASSSLGTDASWGETQYF.

The chain couples TRBV19 to TRBJ1-4; weak D call: TRBD1 (5 bases). Germline V gives CDR1 LNHDA, CDR2 SQIVND (reference sequence). Trimming cost V 6 bases and J 0 bases, with 11 bases left between them. The CDR3 length is 15 residues. CDR3 amino acids: CASRTRGATNEKLFF. CDR3 DNA: TGTGCCAGTAGAACCCGAGGGGCAACTAATGAAAAACTGTTTTTT.

The genes are TRBV19 and TRBJ1-5; maybe TRBD1 (5 bases). This CDR3 comprises 14 residues. Between the trimmed V and J ends, which lost 3 bases and 6 bases, there was a span of 12 bases. Germline V CDR1 and CDR2: LNHDA, SQIVND (reference sequence). CDR3 DNA sequence: TGTGCCAGTAGTATCCGGCGGGGGGGTCAGCCCCAGCATTTT. It is translated as CASSIRRGGQPQHF.

The rearrangement uses TRBV6-1 and TRBJ1-5; D possibly corresponds to TRBD1 (6 bases). V was pared by 2 bases and J by 6 bases, with 11 bases between. This CDR3 has 14 residues. The germline V gene encodes CDR1 MNHNS and CDR2 SASEGT. This CDR3 reads CASSETGQLQPQHF. The CDR3 region has the DNA TGTGCCAGCAGTGAAACTGGACAGCTTCAGCCCCAGCATTTT.

In its sample, this clone was seen a few times. This chain links TRBV7-9 with TRBJ1-2; D possibly corresponds to TRBD1 (5 bases). V shed 1 base and J shed 4 bases, with 10 bases lying between them. The CDR3 spans 14 residues. Germline V gene data show CDR1 as SEHNR and CDR2 as FQNEAQ (reference sequence). This CDR3 is CASSLETVLYGYTF. The CDR3 DNA sequence: TGTGCCAGCAGCTTAGAGACAGTTCTCTATGGCTACACCTTC.

CDR3 coding DNA: TGCAGCGTTCAGGACATCCAGAGCACCGGGGAGCTGTTTTTT. Translation gives CSVQDIQSTGELFF. The chain joins TRBV29-1 to TRBJ2-2; TRBD1 is a possible D gene (5 bases). V was shortened by 5 bases and J by 4 bases, with 14 bases between the two germline ends. This CDR3 is 14 amino acids long. Germline loops: CDR1 SQVTM, CDR2 ANQGSEA.

The chain links TRBV7-6 to TRBJ2-7; 8 bases line up with TRBD1. The germline CDR1 and CDR2 sequences are SGHVS and FNYEAQ. With 4 bases clipped from V and 3 bases from J, the junction kept 11 bases outside the gene matches. This CDR3 is 16 amino acids long. CDR3 DNA: TGTGCCAGCAGCTCAGATAACAGGGGGTCCCTCTACGAGCAGTACTTC. Translating it yields CASSSDNRGSLYEQYF.

The chain recombines TRBV2 with TRBJ2-1; TRBD1 aligns across 7 bases. Germline V gene lookup returns CDR1 SNHLY and CDR2 FYNNEI. J lost 2 bases, V lost 2 bases, and 6 bases had no gene match. There are 16 residues in the CDR3. This chain's CDR3 is CASSESGGLPYNEQFF. The CDR3 bases are TGTGCCAGCAGTGAATCAGGGGGTCTTCCCTACAATGAGCAGTTCTTC.

The chain employs TRBV7-2 and TRBJ1-2; 9 bases align to TRBD1. The CDR3 has 17 amino acids. V lost 5 bases to trimming and J lost 8 bases; unmatched junction nucleotides: 18. CDR1 SGHTA and CDR2 FQGNSA come from the germline V gene. The CDR3 here is CASSETNPPQGARGYTF. DNA of the CDR3: TGTGCCAGCAGCGAGACGAACCCACCACAGGGGGCTAGGGGCTACACCTTC.

This chain uses TRBV5-1 with TRBJ2-5; no firm D call. The CDR3 contains 12 residues. Trimming pared 0 bases from V and 4 bases from J, leaving 4 bases between. Looked up from germline, CDR1 is SGHRS and CDR2 is YFSETQ. This CDR3 is CASSLDLETQYF. The CDR3 DNA reads as TGCGCCAGCAGCTTGGATCTAGAGACCCAGTACTTC.

The chain links TRBV5-4 to TRBJ2-3; a possible D gene is TRBD2 (6 bases). V was trimmed by 10 bases and J by 2 bases, leaving 23 bases between them. In germline, CDR1 is SGHNT, CDR2 YYREEE (reference sequence). The CDR3 is made up of 16 amino acids. This CDR3 reads CALKGAGSANTDTQYF. The CDR3 region has the DNA TGTGCCCTTAAAGGGGCCGGGAGCGCAAACACAGATACGCAGTATTTT.

This clone was detected once. The chain joins TRBV13 to TRBJ2-7; D not certain. CDR3 size: 16 residues. V was pared by 1 base and J by 4 bases, with 17 bases between. Per the germline V gene, CDR1 is PRHDT and CDR2 is FYEKMQ (reference sequence). The CDR3 here is CASSLAADRIVYEQYF. The CDR3 DNA reads as TGTGCCAGCAGCTTAGCCGCGGACCGAATTGTATACGAGCAGTACTTC. The entire variable domain, with the rest obtained from reference TRBV13 and TRBJ2-7, is as follows: AAGVIQSPRHLIKEKRETATLKCYPIPRHDTVYWYQQGPGQDPQFLISFYEKMQSDKGSIPDRFSAQQFSDYHSELNMSSLELGDSALYFCASSLAADRIVYEQYFGPGTRLTVT.